This T cell receptor beta chain was obtained from a study of cytomegalovirus exposure and HLA in healthy donors. A word on this clone: Its cognate antigen is unknown.

Both 60 Vbeta primers and 13 Jbeta primers went into the PCR. Here immunoSEQ multiplex PCR was the method, and the copy in TCRdb shows in-frame clones only, minus some. The sample includes some 120,000 clones, about 61% of them seen just once. Study outcomes and limitations: Being indistinguishable, some V segments were excluded, TRBV6-2 and TRBV6-3 among them. According to the study, 160 or so TCR beta chains were cytomegalovirus-associated. Rates of TCR association differed by HLA locus in a later analysis, with DRB1 highest and HLA-C lowest.

CDR3 size: 12 residues. Germline values: CDR1 MNHEY, CDR2 SMNVEV (reference sequence). The chain recombines TRBV27 with TRBJ2-5, with D possibly TRBD2 on 6 matching bases. The DNA end is a closer match to TRBJ2-7, so the J assignment may be wrong. The sample was PBMCs. The clonotype comes from a woman in her 30s in good health and CMV-seronegative. The chain's CDR3 is CASREGLYEQYF. CDR3 DNA sequence: TGTGCCAGCAGGGAGGGTCTCTACGAGCAGTACTTC.